This record concerns one T cell receptor beta chain sequence. The CD4+ fraction was divided into a CD45RA+ naive subset and a CD45RA-negative memory subset. Produced via immunoSEQ multiplex PCR; TCRdb's table is partial and in-frame only. The repertoire has about 2.4 million clones, 80% to 95% of them found once; the top ten carry approximately 0.37%. The sample is drawn from a study of shared clonotypes between healthy human individuals. The sequenced material came from naive CD4+ T cells from PBMCs. As to subset: CD45RA+ positively selected. This clonotype was sampled from a man between 18 and 35 years old in good health. Some clones in this sample may be carry-over from other donors' samples.

In nucleotides, the CDR3 is TGTGCCTACGATCGGAACACCGGGGAGCTGTTTTTT. The encoded protein is CAYDRNTGELFF. The V call is TRBV30, the J call TRBJ2-2; D remains ambiguous. Between the trimmed V and J ends, which lost 7 bases and 1 base, there was a span of 7 bases. This CDR3 has 12 residues. CDR1 is GTSNPN, CDR2 SVGIG, per germline (reference sequence).